This T cell receptor (beta chain) originates from a study of control samples from healthy donors and cancer patients. Assay: immunoSEQ multiplex PCR; the TCRdb copy retains only in-frame clones and omits some. The repertoire holds 100,000 to 150,000 clones, with around nine tenths as singletons. Looked up from germline, CDR1 is LNHDA and CDR2 is SQIVND (reference sequence). This CDR3 is 15 amino acids long. Trimming pared 7 bases from V and 3 bases from J, leaving 17 bases between. This TCR derives from a man aged 18 to 29 in good health. The material sequenced was blood. The rearrangement links TRBV19 to TRBJ2-3; D call uncertain. The CDR3: CASTPARDGTDTQYF. The CDR3 DNA reads as TGTGCCAGTACCCCCGCCCGCGACGGAACAGATACGCAGTATTTT.